This TCR beta chain appears in the sequencing data of a study of CXCR3-negative and CXCR3-positive naive CD8 T cells. Study results and limitations: Naive CXCR3-positive cells had TRB CDR3s more hydrophobic than those of CXCR3-negative naive cells.

UMI-labeled 5' RACE yielded the TRB cDNA libraries. From its re-call of the 5' RACE reads, TCRdb lists each CDR3 protein once, without DNA. The repertoire shows 100,000 to 150,000 distinct CDR3 sequences; the top ten hold 0.49%. About this clonotype itself: Antigen: not known.

Triplicate sorts, approximately 290,000 cells apiece, were made for each CD8+ T cell subset. This CDR3 has 18 residues. Germline V gives CDR1 SGHVS, CDR2 FQNEAQ. Sequenced input: naive CXCR3- CD8+ T cells from blood. Subset: CD45RO-CCR7+CD27+CD95- naive CD8+ T cells lacking CXCR3 (TNR3-). This sequence originates from a human donor in good health. Some clones in this sample may be carry-over from other donors' samples. The chain joins TRBV7-8 to TRBJ2-1; no DNA is available, so the TRBD2 call from TCRdb remains unchecked. The CDR3 sequence: CASSLGLLAGGVYNEQFF.